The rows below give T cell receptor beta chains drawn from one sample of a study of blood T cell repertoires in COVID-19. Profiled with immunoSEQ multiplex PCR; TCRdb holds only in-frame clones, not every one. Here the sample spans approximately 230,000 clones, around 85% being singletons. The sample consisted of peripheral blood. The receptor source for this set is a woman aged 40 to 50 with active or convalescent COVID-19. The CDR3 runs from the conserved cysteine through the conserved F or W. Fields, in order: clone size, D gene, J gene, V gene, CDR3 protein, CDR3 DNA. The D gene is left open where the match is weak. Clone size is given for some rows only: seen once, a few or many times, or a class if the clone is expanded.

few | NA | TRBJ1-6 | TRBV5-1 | CASSPGAVDASSYNSPLHF | TGCGCCAGCAGCCCGGGTGCGGTAGACGCGAGCTCCTATAATTCACCCCTCCACTTT
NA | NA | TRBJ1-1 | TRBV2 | CASSSGAVAEAFF | TGTGCCAGCAGCTCAGGGGCTGTCGCTGAAGCTTTCTTT
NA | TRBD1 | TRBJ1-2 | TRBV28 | CASSLATGGYGYTF | TGTGCCAGCAGTCTGGCCACAGGGGGCTATGGCTACACCTTC
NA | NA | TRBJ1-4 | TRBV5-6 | CASSWGPRTGGNEKLFF | TGTGCCAGCAGCTGGGGCCCTCGTACCGGGGGTAATGAAAAACTGTTTTTT
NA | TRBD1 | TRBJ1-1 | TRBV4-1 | CASSQGFTGVDTEAFF | TGCGCCAGCAGCCAGGGTTTCACAGGGGTCGACACTGAAGCTTTCTTT
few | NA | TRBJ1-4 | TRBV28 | CASRPGGRRVEKLFF | TGTGCCAGCAGGCCGGGTGGTCGGAGGGTTGAAAAACTGTTTTTT
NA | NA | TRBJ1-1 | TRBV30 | CAWSEGLWRAFF | TGTGCCTGGAGTGAAGGTTTGTGGAGAGCTTTCTTT
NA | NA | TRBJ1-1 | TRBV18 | CATLQVNTEAFF | TGTGCCACCCTTCAGGTGAACACTGAAGCTTTCTTT
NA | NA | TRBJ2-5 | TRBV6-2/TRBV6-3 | CASSRRGPQYF | TGTGCCAGCAGTCGCCGGGGTCCCCAGTACTTC
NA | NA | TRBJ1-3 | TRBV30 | CAWSVGGTSGNTIYF | TGTGCCTGGAGTGTAGGCGGGACCTCTGGAAACACCATATATTTT
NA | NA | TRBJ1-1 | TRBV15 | CATSRDRTARVTEAFF | TGTGCCACCAGCAGAGATCGGACAGCTCGCGTCACTGAAGCTTTCTTT
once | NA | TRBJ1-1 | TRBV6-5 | CASSYSQGMNTEAFF | TGTGCCAGCAGTTACTCGCAGGGGATGAACACTGAAGCTTTCTTT
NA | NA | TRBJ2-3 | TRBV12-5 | CASGRGTDTQYF | TGTGCTAGTGGGCGGGGAACAGATACGCAGTATTTT
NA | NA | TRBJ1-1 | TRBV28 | CASTLAGGWTEAFF | TGTGCCAGCACCCTGGCGGGTGGATGGACTGAAGCTTTCTTT
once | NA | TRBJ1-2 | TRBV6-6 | CASSYFGSGYTF | TGTGCCAGCAGTTACTTTGGCTCTGGCTACACCTTC
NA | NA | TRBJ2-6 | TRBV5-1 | CASSLTGSGANVLTF | TGCGCCAGCAGCTTGACGGGGAGCGGGGCCAACGTCCTGACTTTC
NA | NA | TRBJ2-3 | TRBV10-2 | CASSASSALSDTQYF | TGCGCCAGCAGTGCCTCTAGCGCCCTCTCAGATACGCAGTATTTT
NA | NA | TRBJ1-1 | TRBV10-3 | CAIMRVGGTEAFF | TGTGCCATCATGAGGGTTGGCGGCACTGAAGCTTTCTTT
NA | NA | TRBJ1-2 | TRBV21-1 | CASSKVGTGEYGYTF | TGTGCCAGCAGCAAAGTTGGGACAGGGGAATATGGCTACACCTTC
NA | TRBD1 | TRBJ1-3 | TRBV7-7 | CASSLDTGGGNTIYF | TGTGCTAGCAGCTTAGATACAGGGGGAGGAAACACCATATATTTT
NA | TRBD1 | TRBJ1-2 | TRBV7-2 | CASSRDREGYGYTF | TGTGCCAGCAGTCGTGACAGGGAAGGCTATGGCTACACCTTC
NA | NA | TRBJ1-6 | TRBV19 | CASSSRSSYNSPLHF | TGTGCCAGTAGTTCACGGTCCTCCTATAATTCACCCCTCCACTTT
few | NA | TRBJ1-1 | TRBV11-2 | CASSFQFNTEAFF | TGTGCCAGCAGCTTTCAGTTCAACACTGAAGCTTTCTTT
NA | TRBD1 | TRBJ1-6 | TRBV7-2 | CASSPTRGLGSPLHF | TGTGCCAGCAGCCCGACAAGGGGGCTTGGTTCACCCCTCCACTTT
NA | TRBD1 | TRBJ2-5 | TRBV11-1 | CASSLGQGAGETQYF | TGTGCCAGCAGCTTGGGACAGGGAGCGGGCGAGACCCAGTACTTC
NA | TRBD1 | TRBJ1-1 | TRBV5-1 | CASRRQGTNTEAFF | TGCGCCAGCAGGAGACAGGGTACGAACACTGAAGCTTTCTTT
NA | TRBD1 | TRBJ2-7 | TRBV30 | CAWEGGGTGGSSEQYF | TGTGCCTGGGAGGGAGGCGGGACAGGGGGATCTAGCGAGCAGTACTTC
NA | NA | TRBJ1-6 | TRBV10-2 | CASRDGQNSPLHF | TGCGCCAGCAGAGACGGACAGAATTCACCCCTCCACTTT
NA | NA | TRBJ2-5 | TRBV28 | CASRGHRVRETQYF | TGTGCCAGCAGAGGCCACAGGGTCCGAGAGACCCAGTACTTC
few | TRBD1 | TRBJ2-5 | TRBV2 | CASSEDRGYQETQYF | TGTGCCAGCAGTGAAGACAGGGGTTACCAAGAGACCCAGTACTTC
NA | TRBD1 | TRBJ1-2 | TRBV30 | CASYRDRVLANYGYTF | TGTGCCTCGTACCGGGACAGAGTTTTAGCTAACTATGGCTACACCTTC
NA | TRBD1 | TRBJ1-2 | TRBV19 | CASSLDREDYGYTF | TGTGCCAGTAGCCTCGACAGGGAAGACTATGGCTACACCTTC